This passage covers 24 T cell receptor beta chains from one sample sequenced in a study of cytomegalovirus exposure and HLA in healthy donors. The PCR had 60 Vbeta and 13 Jbeta primers. Libraries were prepared by immunoSEQ multiplex PCR; TCRdb keeps only in-frame clonotypes and omits some of them. Of 200,000 or so clones detected, more than 75% appear once; the ten largest clones hold 1% to 1.5%. Sequencing was performed on PBMCs. Receptor source: a human donor in good health.

The chain links TRBV7-9 to TRBJ1-1, with a tentative D call TRBD1 (6 bases). V was cut by 3 bases and J by 0 bases, with 11 bases left in between. The CDR3 has 15 amino acids. Germline assignment: CDR1 SEHNR and CDR2 FQNEAQ (reference sequence). The DNA for the CDR3 is TGTGCCAGCAGCTTGGGGGACATCATGAACACTGAAGCTTTCTTT. Translated, it gives CASSLGDIMNTEAFF.

This clone was seen only once. This chain links TRBV19 with TRBJ2-5; no clear D. V was pared by 2 bases and J by 7 bases, with 5 bases between. The CDR3 extends over 11 amino acids. Germline CDR1 is LNHDA and CDR2 is SQIVND (reference sequence). The CDR3 loop reads CASSISGTQYF. CDR3 nucleotide sequence: TGTGCCAGTAGTATATCAGGGACCCAGTACTTC.

The V call is TRBV29-1, the J call TRBJ2-1; D might be TRBD1 (6 bases). The germline V gene encodes CDR1 SQVTM and CDR2 ANQGSEA. V shed 4 bases and J shed 6 bases, with 22 bases lying between them. The CDR3 sequence is 16 residues long. CDR3 DNA: TGCAGCGTTGGTCAACGGGACCAGGGGTTGGCCAATGAGCAGTTCTTC. Translated, it gives CSVGQRDQGLANEQFF.

This chain uses TRBV7-2 with TRBJ2-7, with 9 bases that match TRBD2. J lost 5 bases, V lost 3 bases, and 17 bases had no gene match. Germline CDR1 and CDR2: SGHTA and FQGNSA. The CDR3 covers 18 residues. CDR3 sequence reads: CASSFEGRAGGPLDEQYF. The CDR3 bases are TGTGCCAGCAGCTTTGAGGGTAGGGCGGGAGGGCCTTTAGACGAGCAGTACTTC.

This chain joins TRBV21-1 and TRBJ2-7; the DNA was not used to check the table's D call, TRBD2. TRBV21-1 is a listed pseudogene. This CDR3 is 12 amino acids long. This CDR3 is CASLRGTGEQYF. The CDR3, as DNA: TGTGCTTCCCTAAGAGGTACTGGCGAGCAGTACTTC.

The CDR3 loop reads CASSQVTFRREPNYEQYF. CDR3 nucleotide sequence: TGTGCCAGCAGCCAAGTTACTTTCCGGCGGGAGCCCAACTACGAGCAGTACTTC. The gene calls are TRBV4-2 and TRBJ2-7; 7 nucleotides match TRBD2. The CDR3 has 18 amino acids. In germline, CDR1 is LGHNA, CDR2 YNFKEQ. The V segment lost 1 base and the J segment 3 bases; nucleotides outside the gene matches: 15.

This chain connects TRBV5-1 to TRBJ2-5, with D hard to call. Per the germline V gene, CDR1 is SGHRS and CDR2 is YFSETQ. V gave up 3 bases and J gave up 4 bases, with 7 bases separating them. This CDR3 comprises 12 residues. In DNA form, the CDR3 reads TGCGCCAGCAGCTACTCTGCAGAGACCCAGTACTTC. It specifies CASSYSAETQYF.

This clone was seen at least ten times. The CDR3 is CASGPGQYSGANVLTF. The CDR3 region has the DNA TGTGCCAGCGGACCGGGACAGTACTCTGGGGCCAACGTCCTGACTTTC. V and J are TRBV7-2 and TRBJ2-6; TRBD1 agrees at 7 bases. Germline trimming cut 8 bases from V and 0 bases from J; bases unmatched to any gene: 7. Germline loops: CDR1 SGHTA, CDR2 FQGNSA. The CDR3 sequence is 16 residues long.

The chain is built from TRBV5-4 and TRBJ2-7; 9 bases are a match to TRBD2. Germline V gene lookup returns CDR1 SGHNT and CDR2 YYREEE (reference sequence). The CDR3 contains 14 residues. V lost 5 bases to trimming and J lost 6 bases; unmatched junction nucleotides: 9. The CDR3 DNA is TGTGCCAGCAGAGGTCCGGGACTAGCTAGCGAGCAGTACTTC. Encoded protein: CASRGPGLASEQYF.

The CDR3 region has the DNA TGTGCCAGCAGTGACCGAAACATTCAGTACTTC. Translating gives CASSDRNIQYF. The chain links TRBV6-1 to TRBJ2-4; D unclear. The CDR3 spans 11 residues. V lost 3 bases and J 6 bases, leaving 3 bases between the germline ends. CDR1 and CDR2 (germline): MNHNS, SASEGT.

The sample holds a few counts of this clone. The chain carries TRBV28 and TRBJ1-5, with D perhaps matching TRBD1 (6 bases). The germline V gene encodes CDR1 MDHEN and CDR2 SYDVKM. Trimming shortened V by 3 bases and J by 2 bases, and 14 bases separated the two germline ends. The CDR3 loop spans 16 amino acids. This chain's CDR3 is CASSLTGLRGNQPQHF. CDR3 nucleotide sequence: TGTGCCAGCAGTTTGACAGGCCTTCGGGGCAATCAGCCCCAGCATTTT.

The chain links TRBV4-2 to TRBJ1-5, with TRBD1 matching over 8 bases. This CDR3 spans 14 amino acids. CDR1 and CDR2 (germline): LGHNA, YNFKEQ. Losses at the gene ends were 3 bases for V and 5 bases for J; bases not matched to a gene: 3. This CDR3 reads CASSQDREDQPQHF. As DNA, the CDR3 is TGTGCCAGCAGCCAGGACAGGGAAGATCAGCCCCAGCATTTT.

This clone came up a few times. J is TRBJ2-1 and V is TRBV5-5; D is possibly TRBD1 (5 bases). Trimming took 1 base from V and 8 from J, leaving 16 bases between them. Germline-derived CDR1 and CDR2 are SGHKS and YYEKEE (reference sequence). This CDR3 is built from 15 residues. The CDR3 region has the DNA TGTGCCAGCAGCTTGATTACAGGAACACCCCATGAGCAGTTCTTC. It specifies CASSLITGTPHEQFF. Filled out from reference TRBV5-5 and TRBJ2-1, the complete variable domain reads DAGVTQSPTHLIKTRGQQVTLRCSPISGHKSVSWYQQVLGQGPQFIFQYYEKEERGRGNFPDRFSARQFPNYSSELNVNALLLGDSALYLCASSLITGTPHEQFFGPGTRLTVL.

The V gene is TRBV5-4, the J gene TRBJ2-2; 7 bases are shared with TRBD1. Germline values: CDR1 SGHNT, CDR2 YYREEE (reference sequence). This CDR3 contains 15 residues. The ends lost 4 bases at V and 7 bases at J; junction bases unmatched: 10. The CDR3 sequence: CASSPGSGGIGELFF. The CDR3 nucleotides read TGTGCCAGCAGCCCCGGGTCAGGGGGTATCGGGGAGCTGTTTTTT.

This clone showed up just once. The chain carries TRBV18 and TRBJ1-1; D is unclear. The germline gives CDR1 KGHSH, CDR2 LQKENI. The length of the CDR3 is 18 residues. Trimming left V 2 bases short and J 4 bases short, with 23 bases between. As DNA, the CDR3 is TGTGCCAGCTCACCAGGAGACATCGGGAAGGTGATGAGCACTGAAGCTTTCTTT. Protein product: CASSPGDIGKVMSTEAFF.

V and J are TRBV30 and TRBJ2-3; 10 bases are shared with TRBD2. V trimming: 3 bases; J trimming: 10 bases; junction bases outside the gene matches: 7. The germline CDR1 and CDR2 sequences are GTSNPN and SVGIG (reference sequence). The CDR3 runs 13 residues. CDR3 amino acids: CAWRSAGGPPQYF. The CDR3 bases are TGTGCCTGGAGGTCAGCGGGAGGGCCCCCGCAGTATTTT.

The chain uses TRBV12-5 and TRBJ2-7, with unresolved D. V lost 1 base, J lost 0 bases, and 4 bases lay in between. This CDR3 spans 13 amino acids. Germline V gives CDR1 LGHNT, CDR2 FRNRAP. The CDR3, as DNA: TGTGCTAGTGGTTTGGACTACTCCTACGAGCAGTACTTC. This sequence encodes CASGLDYSYEQYF.

The chain links TRBV4-3 to TRBJ2-7; 10 bases match TRBD1. V lost 1 base to trimming and J lost 2 bases; unmatched junction nucleotides: 2. Germline V CDR1 and CDR2: LGHNA, YSLEER. This CDR3 spans 15 amino acids. As DNA, the CDR3 is TGCGCCAGCAGCCAAGGAGACAGGGGGCCCTACGAGCAGTACTTC. Translated, it gives CASSQGDRGPYEQYF.

The V and J genes are TRBV7-2 and TRBJ2-7; a possible D gene is TRBD2 (6 bases). Germline CDR1 is SGHTA and CDR2 is FQGNSA. The CDR3 runs to 15 residues. Between the trimmed V and J ends, which lost 3 bases and 6 bases, there was a span of 18 bases. DNA for the CDR3: TGTGCCAGCAGCTTTCTAGGACTACTAAACTCCGAGCAGTACTTC. Protein: CASSFLGLLNSEQYF.

The chain recombines TRBV29-1 with TRBJ2-3; possible D gene TRBD1, 6 bases. This CDR3 is built from 14 residues. V dropped 6 bases and J dropped 2 bases, with 15 bases sitting between them. CDR1 is SQVTM and CDR2 is ANQGSEA in the germline V gene. The CDR3 region has the DNA TGCAGCGTGGGGGCGAGACAGTCCACAGATACGCAGTATTTT. Translation gives CSVGARQSTDTQYF.

This clone turned up a few times. This chain connects TRBV28 to TRBJ2-1; tentatively, D is TRBD2 (5 bases). The CDR3 consists of 15 residues. Germline assignment: CDR1 MDHEN and CDR2 SYDVKM. V was cut by 2 bases and J by 4 bases, with 12 bases left in between. CDR3 nucleotides: TGTGCCAGCAGTTTAGGAGTGGGAGTGTACAATGAGCAGTTCTTC. Encoded protein: CASSLGVGVYNEQFF.

This chain links TRBV6-1 with TRBJ2-7; 7 bases match TRBD2. This CDR3 region has 13 residues. Germline CDR1 MNHNS, CDR2 SASEGT. The V gene end was trimmed by 8 bases and the J gene end by 4 bases; junction bases not matched to a gene: 8. CDR3 region: CASGSERGYEQYF. The CDR3, as DNA: TGTGCCAGCGGGTCCGAGCGGGGTTACGAGCAGTACTTC.

A word on this clone: The junction and the germline gene differ at one end; a read error may be behind it. This chain links TRBV14 with TRBJ2-2; TRBD2 matches 8 bases. The CDR3 is made up of 12 amino acids. Germline CDR1 SGHDN, CDR2 FVKESK. The CDR3 sequence: CASSQFNGRVLF. The CDR3 nucleotides are TGTGCCAGCAGCCAATTTAACGGGAGGGTGCTGTTT.

The V gene is TRBV5-4, the J gene TRBJ1-1, with a possible D match to TRBD1 (6 bases). Trimming shortened V by 4 bases and J by 1 base, and 8 bases separated the two germline ends. The CDR3 totals 13 residues. Germline lookup yields CDR1 SGHNT and CDR2 YYREEE (reference sequence). The CDR3 DNA reads TGTGCCAGCAGCCGACAGGCGAACACTGAAGCTTTCTTT. This gives the protein CASSRQANTEAFF.